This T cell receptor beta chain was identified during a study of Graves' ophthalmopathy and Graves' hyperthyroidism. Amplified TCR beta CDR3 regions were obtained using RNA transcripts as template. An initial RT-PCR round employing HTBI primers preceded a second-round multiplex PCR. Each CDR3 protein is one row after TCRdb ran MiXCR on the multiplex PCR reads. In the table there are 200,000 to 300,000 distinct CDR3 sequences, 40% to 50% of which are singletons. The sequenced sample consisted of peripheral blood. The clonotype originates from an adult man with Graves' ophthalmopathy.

CDR3 sequence: CSARDPASRKYGYTF. The CDR3 DNA sequence: TGCAGTGCTAGAGATCCGGCCAGTAGGAAATATGGCTACACCTTC. The rearrangement uses TRBV20-1 and TRBJ1-2; D ambiguous. The CDR3 sequence is 15 residues long. Looked up from germline, CDR1 is DFQATT and CDR2 is SNEGSKA (reference sequence). Trimming cost V 0 bases and J 5 bases, with 16 bases left between them.